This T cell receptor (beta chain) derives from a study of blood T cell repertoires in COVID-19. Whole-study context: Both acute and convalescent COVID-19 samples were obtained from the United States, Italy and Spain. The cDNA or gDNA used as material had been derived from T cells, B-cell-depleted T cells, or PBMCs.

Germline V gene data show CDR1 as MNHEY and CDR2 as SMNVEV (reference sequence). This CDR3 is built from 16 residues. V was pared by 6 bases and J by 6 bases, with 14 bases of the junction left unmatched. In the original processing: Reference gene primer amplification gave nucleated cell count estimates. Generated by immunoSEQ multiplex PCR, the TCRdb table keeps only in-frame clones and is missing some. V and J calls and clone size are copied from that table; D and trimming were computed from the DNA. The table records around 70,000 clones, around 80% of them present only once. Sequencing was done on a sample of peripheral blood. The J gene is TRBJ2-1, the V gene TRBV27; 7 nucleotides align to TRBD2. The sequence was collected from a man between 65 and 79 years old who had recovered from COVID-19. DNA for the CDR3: TGTGCCAGCAGCCCTTGGGTGAGCGGGAAAGTCAATGAGCAGTTCTTC. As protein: CASSPWVSGKVNEQFF.